What follows are 15 T cell receptor beta chains derived from one specimen sequenced in a study of T cell responses to AZD1222 COVID-19 vaccine. This table comes from immunoSEQ multiplex PCR, and its TCRdb copy is limited to in-frame clones, with some not included. Seen here are about 140,000 clones, 89% observed once, and the top ten hold more than 2.5%. Material: peripheral blood, obtained on day 0 of AZD1222 vaccination. The source is an adult in good health.

This rearrangement joins TRBV28 to TRBJ1-5, with 7 bases identical to TRBD1. In germline, CDR1 is MDHEN, CDR2 SYDVKM. This CDR3 contains 16 residues. J gave up 6 bases and V 5 bases, and 13 bases lay outside the gene matches. Here the CDR3 DNA reads TGTGCCAGCAGTCCATTGGGACAGAGCCGCGGTCAGCCCCAGCATTTT. This translates into CASSPLGQSRGQPQHF.

The gene calls are TRBV28 and TRBJ2-7, with 13 bases that match TRBD2. This CDR3 contains 18 residues. Germline loops: CDR1 MDHEN, CDR2 SYDVKM. J was trimmed by 5 bases and V by 6 bases; bases with no gene match: 16. CDR3 nucleotides: TGTGCCAGCAGGACTATACTAGCGGGAGGGCCCCCGAAGGACGAGCAGTACTTC. It translates to CASRTILAGGPPKDEQYF.

This clone was counted a single time. The chain is built from TRBV19 and TRBJ2-2; D unresolved. CDR3 length: 14 residues. The germline V gene has CDR1 LNHDA and CDR2 SQIVND (reference sequence). Trimming stripped 9 bases from V and 4 bases from J, with 15 bases between. For the CDR3, the DNA is TGTGCCAGCTTGGAACCTTGGGGCACCGGGGAGCTGTTTTTT. It codes for CASLEPWGTGELFF.

There are a few counts of this clone. The chain joins TRBV29-1 to TRBJ1-1; the match to TRBD1 covers 7 bases. Per germline, CDR1 SQVTM and CDR2 ANQGSEA. V gave up 4 bases and J gave up 3 bases; unmatched junction bases: 8. The CDR3 totals 14 residues. The CDR3 bases are TGCAGCGTTGTGGGATACAGGGGCGACACTGAAGCTTTCTTT. Its protein product is CSVVGYRGDTEAFF.

The chain recombines TRBV4-2 with TRBJ2-7; D is ambiguous. Trimming removed 4 bases at V and 3 bases at J, with 13 bases between. This CDR3 contains 14 residues. Per the germline V gene, CDR1 is LGHNA and CDR2 is YNFKEQ. CDR3 sequence: CASSRLTEGYEQYF. Written as DNA, the CDR3 is TGTGCCAGCAGCCGCCTAACGGAAGGCTACGAGCAGTACTTC.

The chain has TRBV30 and TRBJ1-1; D not resolved. CDR1 and CDR2 (germline): GTSNPN, SVGIG (reference sequence). The CDR3 totals 13 residues. V was trimmed by 3 bases and J by 4 bases, leaving 12 bases between them. The CDR3 sequence is CAWRQSGFTEAFF. The CDR3 DNA is TGTGCCTGGAGGCAATCGGGGTTCACTGAAGCTTTCTTT. Full variable domain (outside the CDR3, taken from reference TRBV30 and TRBJ1-1): SQTIHQWPATLVQPVGSPLSLECTVEGTSNPNLYWYRQAAGRGLQLLFYSVGIGQISSEVPQNLSASRPQDRQFILSSKKLLLSDSGFYLCAWRQSGFTEAFFGQGTRLTVV.

The rearrangement uses TRBV11-2 and TRBJ2-1; possible D gene TRBD1, 6 bases. Germline V gene sequence: CDR1 SGHAT, CDR2 FQNNGV. Deletions cut 4 bases from V and 7 bases from J, with 8 bases between. The CDR3 loop spans 12 amino acids. This CDR3 is CASSSTGNEQFF. CDR3 coding DNA: TGTGCCAGCAGCTCTACAGGGAATGAGCAGTTCTTC.

The rearrangement joins TRBV28 to TRBJ2-3, with D maybe TRBD1 (6 bases). V gave up 6 bases and J gave up 4 bases, with 17 bases separating them. This CDR3 region has 15 residues. CDR1 is MDHEN, CDR2 SYDVKM, per germline. The CDR3 here is CASSPGAGWSDTQYF. The CDR3 DNA follows: TGTGCCAGCAGCCCAGGGGCAGGGTGGTCAGATACGCAGTATTTT.

The chain employs TRBV5-4 and TRBJ2-1; 11 bases map to TRBD1. From germline, CDR1 is SGHNT and CDR2 YYREEE (reference sequence). J was trimmed by 8 bases and V by 4 bases; bases with no gene match: 5. The CDR3 loop spans 14 amino acids. Here the CDR3 DNA reads TGTGCCAGCAGCGGGGGACAGGGGGGCGATGAGCAGTTCTTC. Translated: CASSGGQGGDEQFF.

The CDR3 here is CASSLEGSASPLHF. The CDR3 DNA reads TGCGCCAGCAGCTTGGAGGGGTCTGCCTCACCCCTCCACTTT. The rearrangement joins TRBV5-1 to TRBJ1-6, with a tentative D call TRBD1 (5 bases). This CDR3 has 14 amino acids. Trimming took off 0 bases at V and 10 bases at J, with 11 bases between the two ends. Germline assignment: CDR1 SGHRS and CDR2 YFSETQ.

The CDR3 coding sequence is TGCAGCGGTAGGGGGGCCCAAATCACAGATACGCAGTATTTT. Encoded protein: CSGRGAQITDTQYF. V and J are TRBV29-1 and TRBJ2-3; D could derive from TRBD1 or TRBD2 (6 bases each). Germline V lookup: CDR1 SQVTM, CDR2 ANQGSEA. With 7 bases removed from V and 2 bases from J, the gap between germline ends came to 16 bases. The CDR3 covers 14 residues.

This clone was seen once. This chain uses TRBV28 with TRBJ1-5; weak D call: TRBD1 (6 bases). CDR1 MDHEN and CDR2 SYDVKM come from the germline V gene. V was cut by 5 bases and J by 0 bases, with 17 bases left in between. The CDR3 is made up of 17 amino acids. CDR3 nucleotide sequence: TGTGCCAGCAGTCGCAGGACTGACAGGTTTAGCAATCAGCCCCAGCATTTT. It yields the protein CASSRRTDRFSNQPQHF.

The V gene is TRBV5-4, the J gene TRBJ2-5; 10 nucleotides agree with TRBD1. The CDR3 length is 16 residues. Germline assignment: CDR1 SGHNT and CDR2 YYREEE (reference sequence). V lost 5 bases, J lost 5 bases, and 12 bases stayed unmatched. The CDR3: CASSLGDRGQRETQYF. The CDR3 DNA reads as TGTGCCAGCAGTTTAGGGGACAGGGGACAAAGGGAGACCCAGTACTTC.

This chain uses TRBV9 with TRBJ2-7; 7 positions match TRBD2. The CDR3 spans 14 residues. The V gene's germline CDR1 is SGDLS and CDR2 YYNGEE. V gave up 0 bases and J gave up 7 bases; unmatched junction bases: 7. The CDR3 DNA follows: TGTGCCAGCAGCGTAGCGACGGGAGGAGGTGAGCAGTACTTC. It yields the protein CASSVATGGGEQYF.

The chain has TRBV18 and TRBJ2-1; 7 nucleotides match TRBD1. CDR3 length: 15 amino acids. Per germline, CDR1 KGHSH and CDR2 LQKENI. Germline trimming cut 3 bases from V and 2 bases from J; bases unmatched to any gene: 4. Here the CDR3 DNA reads TGTGCCAGCTCACCCCGGGACAGTCCCTACAATGAGCAGTTCTTC. Translation gives CASSPRDSPYNEQFF.